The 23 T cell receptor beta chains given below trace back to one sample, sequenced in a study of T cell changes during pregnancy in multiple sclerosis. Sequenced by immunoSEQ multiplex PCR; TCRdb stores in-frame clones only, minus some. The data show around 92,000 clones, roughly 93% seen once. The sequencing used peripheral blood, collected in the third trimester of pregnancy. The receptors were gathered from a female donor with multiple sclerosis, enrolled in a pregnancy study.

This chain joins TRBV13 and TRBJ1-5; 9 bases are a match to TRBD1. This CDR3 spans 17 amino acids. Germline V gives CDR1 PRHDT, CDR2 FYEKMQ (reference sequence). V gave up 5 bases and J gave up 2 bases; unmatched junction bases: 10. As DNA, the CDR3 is TGTGCCAGCAGCCCGGACAGGGGAATATCGGGCAATCAGCCCCAGCATTTT. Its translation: CASSPDRGISGNQPQHF.

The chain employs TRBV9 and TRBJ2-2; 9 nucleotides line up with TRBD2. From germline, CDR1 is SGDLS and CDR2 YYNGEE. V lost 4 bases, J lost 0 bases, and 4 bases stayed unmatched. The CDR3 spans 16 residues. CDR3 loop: CASSSGLAANTGELFF. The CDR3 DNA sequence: TGTGCCAGCAGCTCGGGACTAGCCGCGAACACCGGGGAGCTGTTTTTT. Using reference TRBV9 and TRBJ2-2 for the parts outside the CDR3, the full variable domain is DSGVTQTPKHLITATGQRVTLRCSPRSGDLSVYWYQQSLDQGLQFLIQYYNGEERAKGNILERFSAQQFPDLHSELNLSSLELGDSALYFCASSSGLAANTGELFFGEGSRLTVL.

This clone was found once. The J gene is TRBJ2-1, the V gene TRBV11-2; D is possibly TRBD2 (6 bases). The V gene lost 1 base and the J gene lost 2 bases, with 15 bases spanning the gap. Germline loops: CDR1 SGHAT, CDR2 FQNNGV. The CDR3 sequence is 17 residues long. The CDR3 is CASSLGRGLATYNEQFF. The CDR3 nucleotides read TGTGCCAGCAGCTTAGGTCGGGGACTCGCAACCTACAATGAGCAGTTCTTC.

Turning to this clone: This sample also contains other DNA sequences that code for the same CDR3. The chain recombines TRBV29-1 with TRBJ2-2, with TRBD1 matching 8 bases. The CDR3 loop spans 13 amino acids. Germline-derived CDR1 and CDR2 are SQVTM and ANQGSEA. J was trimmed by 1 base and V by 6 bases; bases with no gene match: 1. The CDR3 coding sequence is TGCAGCGTCGACAGGGGGAACACCGGGGAGCTGTTTTTT. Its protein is CSVDRGNTGELFF.

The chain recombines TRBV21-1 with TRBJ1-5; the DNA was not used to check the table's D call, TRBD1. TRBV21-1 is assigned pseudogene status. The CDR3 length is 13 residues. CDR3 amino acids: CASSKEQGQPQHF. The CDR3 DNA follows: TGTGCCAGCAGCAAAGAGCAGGGCCAGCCCCAGCATTTT.

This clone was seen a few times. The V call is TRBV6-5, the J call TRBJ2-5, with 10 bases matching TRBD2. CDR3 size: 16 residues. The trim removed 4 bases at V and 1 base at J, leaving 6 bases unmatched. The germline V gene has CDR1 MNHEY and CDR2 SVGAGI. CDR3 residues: CASSWRPSGSQETQYF. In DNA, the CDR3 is TGTGCCAGCAGTTGGCGGCCTAGCGGGAGCCAAGAGACCCAGTACTTC.

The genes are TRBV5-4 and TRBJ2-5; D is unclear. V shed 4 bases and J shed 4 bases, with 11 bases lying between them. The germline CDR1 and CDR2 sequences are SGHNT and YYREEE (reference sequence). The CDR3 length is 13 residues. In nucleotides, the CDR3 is TGTGCCAGCAGCCGAGCCGTCACAGAGACCCAGTACTTC. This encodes CASSRAVTETQYF.

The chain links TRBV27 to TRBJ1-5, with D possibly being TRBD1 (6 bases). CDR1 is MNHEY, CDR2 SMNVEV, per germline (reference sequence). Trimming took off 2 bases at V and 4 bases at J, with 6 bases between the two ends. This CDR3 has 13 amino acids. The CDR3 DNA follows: TGTGCCAGCAGTTTACAGGGGAATCAGCCCCAGCATTTT. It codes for CASSLQGNQPQHF.

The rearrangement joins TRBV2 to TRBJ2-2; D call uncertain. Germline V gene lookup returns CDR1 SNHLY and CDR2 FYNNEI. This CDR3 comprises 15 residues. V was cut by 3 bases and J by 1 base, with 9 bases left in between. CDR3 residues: CASSDPVGNTGELFF. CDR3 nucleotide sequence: TGTGCCAGCAGTGATCCGGTCGGGAACACCGGGGAGCTGTTTTTT.

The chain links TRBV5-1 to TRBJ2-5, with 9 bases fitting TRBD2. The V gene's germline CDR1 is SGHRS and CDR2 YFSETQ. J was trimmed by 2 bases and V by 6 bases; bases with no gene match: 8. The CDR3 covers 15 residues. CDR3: CASKISAGGQETQYF. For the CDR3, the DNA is TGCGCCAGCAAGATATCAGCGGGAGGTCAAGAGACCCAGTACTTC.

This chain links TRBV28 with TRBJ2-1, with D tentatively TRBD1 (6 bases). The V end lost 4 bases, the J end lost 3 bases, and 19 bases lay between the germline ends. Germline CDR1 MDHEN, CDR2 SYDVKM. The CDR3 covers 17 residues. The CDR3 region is CASSSHRTVLGYNEQFF. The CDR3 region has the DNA TGTGCCAGCAGTTCGCATCGGACAGTTTTAGGCTACAATGAGCAGTTCTTC.

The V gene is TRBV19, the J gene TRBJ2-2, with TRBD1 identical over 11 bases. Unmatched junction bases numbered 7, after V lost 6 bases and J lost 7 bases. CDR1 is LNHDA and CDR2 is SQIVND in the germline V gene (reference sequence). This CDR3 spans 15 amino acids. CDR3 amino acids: CASRGQGGINGELFF. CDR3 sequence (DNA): TGTGCCAGTAGGGGACAGGGGGGAATTAACGGGGAGCTGTTTTTT.

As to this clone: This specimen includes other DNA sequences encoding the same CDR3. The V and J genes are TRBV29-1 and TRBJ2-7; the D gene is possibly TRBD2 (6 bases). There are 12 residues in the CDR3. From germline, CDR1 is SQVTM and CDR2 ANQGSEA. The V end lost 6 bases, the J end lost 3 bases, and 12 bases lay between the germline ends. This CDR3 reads CSVGTGIYEQYF. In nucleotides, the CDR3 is TGCAGCGTGGGGACTGGGATCTACGAGCAGTACTTC.

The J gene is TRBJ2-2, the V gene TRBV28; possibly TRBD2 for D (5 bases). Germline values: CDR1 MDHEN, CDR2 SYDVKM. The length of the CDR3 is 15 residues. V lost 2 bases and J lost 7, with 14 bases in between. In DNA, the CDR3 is TGTGCCAGCAGTTTAAGTCTAGCCCGTGGCGGGGAGCTGTTTTTT. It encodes CASSLSLARGGELFF.

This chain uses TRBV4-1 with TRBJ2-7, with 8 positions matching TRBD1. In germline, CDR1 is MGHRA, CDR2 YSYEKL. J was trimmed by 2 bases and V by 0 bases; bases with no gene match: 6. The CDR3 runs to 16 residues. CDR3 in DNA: TGCGCCAGCAGCCAAGATGTAAGGACAGGGACCTACGAGCAGTACTTC. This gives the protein CASSQDVRTGTYEQYF.

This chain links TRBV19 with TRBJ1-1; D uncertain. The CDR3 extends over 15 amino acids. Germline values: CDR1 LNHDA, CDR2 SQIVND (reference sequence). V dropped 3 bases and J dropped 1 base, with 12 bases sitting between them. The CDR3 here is CASSIPGYPNTEAFF. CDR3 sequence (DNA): TGTGCCAGTAGTATCCCGGGTTACCCGAACACTGAAGCTTTCTTT.

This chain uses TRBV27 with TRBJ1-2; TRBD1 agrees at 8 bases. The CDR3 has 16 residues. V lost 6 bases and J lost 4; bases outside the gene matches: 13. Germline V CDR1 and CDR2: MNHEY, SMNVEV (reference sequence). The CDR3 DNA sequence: TGTGCCAGCAGCAAGAATTCCGGGACAGGTTCCTATGGCTACACCTTC. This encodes CASSKNSGTGSYGYTF.

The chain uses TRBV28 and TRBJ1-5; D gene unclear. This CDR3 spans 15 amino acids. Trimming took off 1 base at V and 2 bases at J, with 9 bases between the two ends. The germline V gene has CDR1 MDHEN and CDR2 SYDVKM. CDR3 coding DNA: TGTGCCAGCAGTTTATCCCCCTCCGGCAATCAGCCCCAGCATTTT. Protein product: CASSLSPSGNQPQHF.

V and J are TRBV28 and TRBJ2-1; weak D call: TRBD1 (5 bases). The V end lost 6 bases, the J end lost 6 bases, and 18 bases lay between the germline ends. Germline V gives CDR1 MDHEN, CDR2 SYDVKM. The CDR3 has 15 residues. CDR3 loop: CASSLLGQGSNEQFF. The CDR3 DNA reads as TGTGCCAGCAGCCTCCTAGGGCAGGGTAGCAATGAGCAGTTCTTC.

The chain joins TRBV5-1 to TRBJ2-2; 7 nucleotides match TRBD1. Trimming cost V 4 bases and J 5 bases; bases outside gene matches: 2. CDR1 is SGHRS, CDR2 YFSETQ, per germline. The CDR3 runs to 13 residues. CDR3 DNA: TGCGCCAGCAGCGTACAGGGGACCGGGGAGCTGTTTTTT. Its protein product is CASSVQGTGELFF.

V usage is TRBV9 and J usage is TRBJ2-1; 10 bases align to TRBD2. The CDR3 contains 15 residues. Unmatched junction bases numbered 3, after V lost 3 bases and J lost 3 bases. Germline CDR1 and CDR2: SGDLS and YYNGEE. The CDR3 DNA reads TGTGCCAGCAGCGCAAGCGGGAGGGTCTACAATGAGCAGTTCTTC. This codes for CASSASGRVYNEQFF.

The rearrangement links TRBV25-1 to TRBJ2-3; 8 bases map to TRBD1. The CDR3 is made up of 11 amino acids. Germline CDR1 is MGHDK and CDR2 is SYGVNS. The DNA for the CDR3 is TGTGCAGCAGGGGGCTTGGATACGCAGTATTTT. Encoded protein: CAAGGLDTQYF.

The CDR3 protein is CASSEQGIRETQYF. The CDR3 DNA reads as TGTGCCAGCAGTGAACAGGGGATCCGAGAGACCCAGTACTTC. The rearrangement links TRBV25-1 to TRBJ2-5; D is perhaps TRBD1 (6 bases). Germline V lookup: CDR1 MGHDK, CDR2 SYGVNS. The CDR3 is made up of 14 amino acids. V was pared by 2 bases and J by 4 bases, with 11 bases between.